The 5 T cell receptor beta chains below were found in one sample sequenced in a study of shared clonotypes between healthy human individuals. Selected positively for CCR7 and CD45RO-negative, naive CD8 cells excluded terminally differentiated effector memory CD45RA+ cells. The protocol was immunoSEQ multiplex PCR, while the TCRdb copy is restricted to in-frame clones and leaves out a portion. The data show about 2.1 million clones, with 93% seen just once and more than 1.5% held by the top ten. The sample comprised naive CD8+ T cells from PBMCs. The origin of the receptors is a man aged 18 to 35 in good health. Some clones in this sample may be carry-over from other donors' samples.

This clone was recorded only once. This sequence joins TRBV27 and TRBJ1-2; D unresolved. The CDR3 is 16 amino acids. CDR1 and CDR2 (germline): MNHEY, SMNVEV (reference sequence). With 0 bases removed from V and 0 bases from J, the gap between germline ends came to 11 bases. The CDR3 region is CASSLSTNRANYGYTF. For the CDR3, the DNA is TGTGCCAGCAGTTTATCGACTAACAGAGCTAACTATGGCTACACCTTC.

The chain couples TRBV2 to TRBJ2-3; 14 nucleotides align to TRBD2. The CDR3 is made up of 17 amino acids. Germline values: CDR1 SNHLY, CDR2 FYNNEI. The V segment lost 8 bases and the J segment 2 bases; nucleotides outside the gene matches: 9. CDR3 nucleotide sequence: TGTGCCAGCCGGACTAGCGGGAGGCCTATTTTCACAGATACGCAGTATTTT. Amino acid sequence: CASRTSGRPIFTDTQYF.

The rearrangement uses TRBV2 and TRBJ2-1; weak D call: TRBD2 (6 bases). Germline CDR1 reads SNHLY; CDR2 reads FYNNEI. The CDR3 is made up of 14 amino acids. V was clipped by 6 bases and J by 6 bases, with 15 bases between them. This CDR3 is CASSEGLLSNEQFF. The CDR3 bases are TGTGCCAGCAGCGAGGGACTTTTATCCAATGAGCAGTTCTTC.

The chain employs TRBV19 and TRBJ2-7, with D perhaps being TRBD1 or TRBD2 (6 bases each). V lost 3 bases, J lost 5 bases, and 14 bases lay in between. The CDR3 is made up of 14 amino acids. CDR1 LNHDA and CDR2 SQIVND come from the germline V gene (reference sequence). Written as DNA, the CDR3 is TGTGCCAGTAGTATGGTACAGGGAGGTAACGAGCAGTACTTC. It encodes CASSMVQGGNEQYF.

The J gene is TRBJ2-3, the V gene TRBV4-2; D is ambiguous. The length of the CDR3 is 16 residues. CDR1 LGHNA and CDR2 YNFKEQ come from the germline V gene. Trimming removed 4 bases from V and 0 bases from J, with 14 bases in between. CDR3 region: CASSPRLETSTDTQYF. CDR3 in DNA: TGTGCCAGCAGCCCCCGCTTGGAGACGAGCACAGATACGCAGTATTTT.